The source of this T cell receptor beta chain is a study of T-cell memory formation after mild COVID-19. TCRdb analysed the 5' RACE reads with MiXCR anew, one entry per CDR3 protein. Counted here are about 400,000 distinct CDR3 sequences, about 15% occurring once; the ten biggest clones make up 20% to 25%. This clonotype was counted between two and nine times. There are 14 residues in the CDR3. Germline CDR1 reads DFQATT; CDR2 reads SNEGSKA (reference sequence). V shed 6 bases, J shed 4 bases, and the junction held 8 bases outside the gene matches. The material sequenced was PBMCs or a T cell subset sorted from them (not recorded which). This sequence was found in a man younger than 35 who had mild COVID-19 (a few samples of this study predate the infection). Cell type and time point are not known. This sequence joins TRBV20-1 and TRBJ2-3; TRBD2 matches 9 bases. The CDR3 spells CSASASGEADTQYF. Here the CDR3 DNA reads TGCAGTGCCTCAGCTAGCGGGGAAGCAGATACGCAGTATTTT.